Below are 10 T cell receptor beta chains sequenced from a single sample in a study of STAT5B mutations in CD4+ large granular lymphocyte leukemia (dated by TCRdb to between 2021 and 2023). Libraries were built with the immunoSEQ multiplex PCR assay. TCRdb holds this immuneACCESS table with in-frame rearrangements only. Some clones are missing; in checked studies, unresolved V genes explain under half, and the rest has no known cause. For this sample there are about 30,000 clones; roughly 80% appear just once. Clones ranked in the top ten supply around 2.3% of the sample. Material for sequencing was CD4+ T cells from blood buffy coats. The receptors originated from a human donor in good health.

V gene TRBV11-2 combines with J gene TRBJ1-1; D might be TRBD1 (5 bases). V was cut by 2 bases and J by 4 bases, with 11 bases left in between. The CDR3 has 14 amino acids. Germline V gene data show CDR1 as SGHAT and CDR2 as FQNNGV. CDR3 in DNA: TGTGCCAGCAGCTTAACGGGACCGAGCACTGAAGCTTTCTTT. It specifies CASSLTGPSTEAFF.

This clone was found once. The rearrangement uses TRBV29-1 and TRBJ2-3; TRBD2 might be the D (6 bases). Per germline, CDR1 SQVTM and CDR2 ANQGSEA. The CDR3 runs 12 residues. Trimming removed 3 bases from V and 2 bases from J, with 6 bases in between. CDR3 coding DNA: TGCAGCGTTGAGCGGGACACAGATACGCAGTATTTT. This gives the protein CSVERDTDTQYF.

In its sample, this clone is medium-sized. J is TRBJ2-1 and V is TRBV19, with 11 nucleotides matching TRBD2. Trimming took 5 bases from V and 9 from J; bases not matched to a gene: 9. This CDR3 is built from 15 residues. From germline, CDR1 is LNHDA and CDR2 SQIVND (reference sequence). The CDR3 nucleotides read TGTGCCAGTAGTTCTCCGGGACTAGCGGCTGCTGAGCAGTTCTTC. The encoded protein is CASSSPGLAAAEQFF. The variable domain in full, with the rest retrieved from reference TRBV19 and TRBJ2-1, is DGGITQSPKYLFRKEGQNVTLSCEQNLNHDAMYWYRQDPGQGLRLIYYSQIVNDFQKGDIAEGYSVSREKKESFPLTVTSAQKNPTAFYLCASSSPGLAAAEQFFGPGTRLTVL.

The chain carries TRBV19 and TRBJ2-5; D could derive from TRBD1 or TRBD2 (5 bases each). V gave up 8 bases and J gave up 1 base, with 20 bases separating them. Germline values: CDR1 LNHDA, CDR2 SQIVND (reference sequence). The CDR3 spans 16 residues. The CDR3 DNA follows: TGTGCCAGTTCCCGGGGCGGAGTGGGGGTCCAAGAGACCCAGTACTTC. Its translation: CASSRGGVGVQETQYF.

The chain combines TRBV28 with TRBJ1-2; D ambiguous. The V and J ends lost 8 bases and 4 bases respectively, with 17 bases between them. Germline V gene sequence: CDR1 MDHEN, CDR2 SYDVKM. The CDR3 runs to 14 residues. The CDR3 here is CASLGLGPSYGYTF. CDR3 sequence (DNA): TGTGCCAGCCTCGGATTGGGTCCAAGCTATGGCTACACCTTC.

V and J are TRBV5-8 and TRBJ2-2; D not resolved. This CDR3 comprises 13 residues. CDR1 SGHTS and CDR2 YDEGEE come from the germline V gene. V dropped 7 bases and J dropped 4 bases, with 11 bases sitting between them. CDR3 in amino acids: CASRRLATGELFF. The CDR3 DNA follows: TGTGCCAGCCGAAGACTGGCCACCGGGGAGCTGTTTTTT.

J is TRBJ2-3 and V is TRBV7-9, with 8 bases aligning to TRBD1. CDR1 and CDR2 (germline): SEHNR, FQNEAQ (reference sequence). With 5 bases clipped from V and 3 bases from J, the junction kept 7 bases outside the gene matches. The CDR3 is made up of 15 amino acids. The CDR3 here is CASSPWTGTTDTQYF. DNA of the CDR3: TGTGCCAGCAGCCCATGGACAGGGACAACAGATACGCAGTATTTT.

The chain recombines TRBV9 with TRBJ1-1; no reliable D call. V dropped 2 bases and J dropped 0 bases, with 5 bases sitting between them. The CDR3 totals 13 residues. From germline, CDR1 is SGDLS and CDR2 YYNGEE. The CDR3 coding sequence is TGTGCCAGCAGCGTGCAGCTGAACACTGAAGCTTTCTTT. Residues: CASSVQLNTEAFF.

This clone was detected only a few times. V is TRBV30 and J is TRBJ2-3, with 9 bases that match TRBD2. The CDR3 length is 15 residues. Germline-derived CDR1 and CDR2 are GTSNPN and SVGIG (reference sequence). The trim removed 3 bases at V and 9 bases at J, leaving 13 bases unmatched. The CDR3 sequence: CAWSSRGRASETQYF. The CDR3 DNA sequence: TGTGCCTGGAGCTCTCGCGGGAGGGCGAGTGAGACGCAGTATTTT.

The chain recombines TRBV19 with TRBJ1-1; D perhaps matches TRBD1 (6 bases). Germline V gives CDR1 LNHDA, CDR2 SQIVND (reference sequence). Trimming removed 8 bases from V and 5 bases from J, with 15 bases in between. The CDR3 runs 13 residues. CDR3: CASGQGRVTEAFF. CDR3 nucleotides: TGTGCCAGTGGGCAGGGGCGGGTAACTGAAGCTTTCTTT.